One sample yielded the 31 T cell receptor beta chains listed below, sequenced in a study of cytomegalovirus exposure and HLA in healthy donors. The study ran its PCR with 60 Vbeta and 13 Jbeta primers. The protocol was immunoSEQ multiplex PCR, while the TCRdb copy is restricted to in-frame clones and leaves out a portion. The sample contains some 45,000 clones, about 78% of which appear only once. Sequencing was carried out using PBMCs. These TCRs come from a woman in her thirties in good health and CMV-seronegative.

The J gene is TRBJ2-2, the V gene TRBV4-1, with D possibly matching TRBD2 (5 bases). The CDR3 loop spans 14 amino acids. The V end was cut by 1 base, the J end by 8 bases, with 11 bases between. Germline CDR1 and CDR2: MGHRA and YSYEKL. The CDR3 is CASSQVEGRGELFF. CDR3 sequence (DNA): TGCGCCAGCAGCCAAGTCGAGGGTCGGGGGGAGCTGTTTTTT.

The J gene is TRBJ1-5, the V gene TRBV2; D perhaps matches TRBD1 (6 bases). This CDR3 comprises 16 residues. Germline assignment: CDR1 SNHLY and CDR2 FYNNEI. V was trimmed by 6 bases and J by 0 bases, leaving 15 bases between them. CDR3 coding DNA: TGTGCCAGCAGATTGGGTCAGGGGTTTAGCAATCAGCCCCAGCATTTT. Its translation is CASRLGQGFSNQPQHF.

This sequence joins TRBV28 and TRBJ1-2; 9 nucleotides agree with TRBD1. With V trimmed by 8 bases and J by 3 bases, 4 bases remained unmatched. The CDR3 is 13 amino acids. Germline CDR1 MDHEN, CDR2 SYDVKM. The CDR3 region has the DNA TGTGCCAGCCGGGACAGGGAAGACTATGGCTACACCTTC. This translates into CASRDREDYGYTF.

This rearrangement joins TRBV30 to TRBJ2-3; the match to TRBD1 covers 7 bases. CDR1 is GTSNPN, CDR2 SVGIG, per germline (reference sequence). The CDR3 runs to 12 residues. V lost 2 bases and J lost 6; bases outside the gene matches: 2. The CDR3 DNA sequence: TGTGCCTGGAGTTTGACAGGGGATACGCAGTATTTT. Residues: CAWSLTGDTQYF. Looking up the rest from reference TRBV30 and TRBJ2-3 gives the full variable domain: SQTIHQWPATLVQPVGSPLSLECTVEGTSNPNLYWYRQAAGRGLQLLFYSVGIGQISSEVPQNLSASRPQDRQFILSSKKLLLSDSGFYLCAWSLTGDTQYFGPGTRLTVL.

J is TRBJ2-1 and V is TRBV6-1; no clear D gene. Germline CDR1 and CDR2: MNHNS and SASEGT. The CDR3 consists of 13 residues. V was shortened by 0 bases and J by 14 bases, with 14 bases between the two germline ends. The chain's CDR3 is CASSEASQMAKFF. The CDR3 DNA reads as TGTGCCAGCAGTGAAGCATCTCAGATGGCAAAGTTCTTC.

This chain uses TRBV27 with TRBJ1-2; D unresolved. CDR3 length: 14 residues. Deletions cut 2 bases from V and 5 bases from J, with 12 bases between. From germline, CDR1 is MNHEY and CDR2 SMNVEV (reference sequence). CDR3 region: CASSLNSAGYGYTF. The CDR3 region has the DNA TGTGCCAGCAGTTTAAACTCAGCGGGTTATGGCTACACCTTC.

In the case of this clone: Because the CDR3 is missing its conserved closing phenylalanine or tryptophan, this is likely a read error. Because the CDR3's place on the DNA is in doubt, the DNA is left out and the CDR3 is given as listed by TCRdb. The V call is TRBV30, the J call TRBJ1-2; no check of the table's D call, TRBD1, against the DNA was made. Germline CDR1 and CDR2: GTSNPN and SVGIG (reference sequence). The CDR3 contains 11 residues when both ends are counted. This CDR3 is CAWSVGQGLNG.

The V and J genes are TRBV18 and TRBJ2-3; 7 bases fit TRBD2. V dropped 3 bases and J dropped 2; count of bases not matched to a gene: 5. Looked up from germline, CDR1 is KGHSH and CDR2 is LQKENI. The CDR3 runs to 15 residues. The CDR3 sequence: CASSPLGTITDTQYF. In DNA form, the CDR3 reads TGTGCCAGCTCACCGCTAGGGACTATCACAGATACGCAGTATTTT. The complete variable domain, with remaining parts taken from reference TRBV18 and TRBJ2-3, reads NAGVMQNPRHLVRRRGQEARLRCSPMKGHSHVYWYRQLPEEGLKFMVYLQKENIIDESGMPKERFSAEFPKEGPSILRIQQVVRGDSAAYFCASSPLGTITDTQYFGPGTRLTVL.

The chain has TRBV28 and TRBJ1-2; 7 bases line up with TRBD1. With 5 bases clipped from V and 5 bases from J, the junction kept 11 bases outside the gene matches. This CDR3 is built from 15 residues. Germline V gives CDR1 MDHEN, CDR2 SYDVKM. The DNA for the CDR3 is TGTGCCAGCAGTCGTGTGGGACAGCTAAAATATGGCTACACCTTC. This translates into CASSRVGQLKYGYTF.

CDR3 DNA: TGTGCCAGCAGTCGGGACAGGAATTCACCCCTCCACTTT. It is translated as CASSRDRNSPLHF. This sequence joins TRBV27 and TRBJ1-6; 8 bases align to TRBD1. Germline CDR1 is MNHEY and CDR2 is SMNVEV (reference sequence). V was pared by 5 bases and J by 7 bases, with 1 base of the junction left unmatched. This CDR3 is built from 13 residues.

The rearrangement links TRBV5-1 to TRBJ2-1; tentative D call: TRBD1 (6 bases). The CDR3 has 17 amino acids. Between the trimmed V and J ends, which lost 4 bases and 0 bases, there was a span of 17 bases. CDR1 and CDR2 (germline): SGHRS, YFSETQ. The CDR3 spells CASSGTDRTSSYNEQFF. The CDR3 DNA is TGCGCCAGCAGCGGTACCGACAGGACGAGCTCCTACAATGAGCAGTTCTTC.

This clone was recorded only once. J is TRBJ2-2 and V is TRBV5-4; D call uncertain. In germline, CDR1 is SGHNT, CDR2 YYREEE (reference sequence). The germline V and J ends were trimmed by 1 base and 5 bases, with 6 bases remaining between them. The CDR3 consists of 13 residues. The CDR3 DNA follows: TGTGCCAGCAGCTTGCAGGATACCGGGGAGCTGTTTTTT. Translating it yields CASSLQDTGELFF. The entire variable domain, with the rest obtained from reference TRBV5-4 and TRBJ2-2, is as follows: ETGVTQSPTHLIKTRGQQVTLRCSSQSGHNTVSWYQQALGQGPQFIFQYYREEENGRGNFPPRFSGLQFPNYSSELNVNALELDDSALYLCASSLQDTGELFFGEGSRLTVL.

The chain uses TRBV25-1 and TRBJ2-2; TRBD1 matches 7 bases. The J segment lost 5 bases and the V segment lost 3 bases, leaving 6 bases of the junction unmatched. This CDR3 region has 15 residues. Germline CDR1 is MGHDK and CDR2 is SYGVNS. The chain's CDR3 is CASSDATGRTGELFF. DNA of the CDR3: TGTGCCAGCAGTGATGCGACAGGGAGAACCGGGGAGCTGTTTTTT. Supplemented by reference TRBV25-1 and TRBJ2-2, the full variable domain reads EADIYQTPRYLVIGTGKKITLECSQTMGHDKMYWYQQDPGMELHLIHYSYGVNSTEKGDLSSESTVSRIRTEHFPLTLESARPSHTSQYLCASSDATGRTGELFFGEGSRLTVL.

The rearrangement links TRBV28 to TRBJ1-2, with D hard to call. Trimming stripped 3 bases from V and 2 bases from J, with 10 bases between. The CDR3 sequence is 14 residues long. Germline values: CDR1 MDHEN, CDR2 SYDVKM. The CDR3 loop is CASSFGGINYGYTF. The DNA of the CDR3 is TGTGCCAGCAGTTTCGGAGGTATCAACTATGGCTACACCTTC.

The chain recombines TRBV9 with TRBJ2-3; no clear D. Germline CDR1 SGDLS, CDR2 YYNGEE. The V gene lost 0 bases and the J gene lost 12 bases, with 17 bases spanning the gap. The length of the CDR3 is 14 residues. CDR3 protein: CASSVVGFESRQYF. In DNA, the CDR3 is TGTGCCAGCAGCGTAGTTGGTTTCGAGTCCCGACAGTATTTT.

Written as DNA, the CDR3 is TGTGCCAGCAGCTTAGGTGACTACGACGTATTCTTC. The encoded protein is CASSLGDYDVFF. J is TRBJ2-1 and V is TRBV7-9, with D perhaps matching TRBD2 (5 bases). The CDR3 has 12 residues. V was pared by 1 base and J by 16 bases, with 14 bases between. Germline V lookup: CDR1 SEHNR, CDR2 FQNEAQ (reference sequence).

CDR3 amino acids: CASSYSRETQYF. The DNA of the CDR3 is TGTGCCAGCAGTTACTCGAGAGAGACCCAGTACTTC. The J gene is TRBJ2-5, the V gene TRBV6-5; D is unclear. The germline gives CDR1 MNHEY, CDR2 SVGAGI. Trimming stripped 0 bases from V and 4 bases from J, with 3 bases between. The CDR3 has 12 amino acids.

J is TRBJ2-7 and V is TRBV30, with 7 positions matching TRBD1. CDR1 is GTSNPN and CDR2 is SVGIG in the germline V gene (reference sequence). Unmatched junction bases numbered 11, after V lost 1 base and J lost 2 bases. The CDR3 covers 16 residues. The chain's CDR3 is CAWSDYSGTAAYEQYF. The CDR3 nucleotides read TGTGCCTGGAGTGACTACTCCGGGACAGCAGCCTACGAGCAGTACTTC.

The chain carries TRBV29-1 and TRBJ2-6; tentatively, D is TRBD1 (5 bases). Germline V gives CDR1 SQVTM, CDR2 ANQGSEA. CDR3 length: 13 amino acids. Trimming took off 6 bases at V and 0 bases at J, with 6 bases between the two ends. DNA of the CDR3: TGCAGCGTAACAGGCTCTGGGGCCAACGTCCTGACTTTC. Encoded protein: CSVTGSGANVLTF.

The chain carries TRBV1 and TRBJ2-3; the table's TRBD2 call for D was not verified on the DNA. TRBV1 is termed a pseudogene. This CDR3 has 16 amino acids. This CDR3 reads CTSSQNPGLSTDTQYF. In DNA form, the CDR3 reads TGCACCAGCAGCCAAAACCCGGGACTGAGCACAGATACGCAGTATTTT.

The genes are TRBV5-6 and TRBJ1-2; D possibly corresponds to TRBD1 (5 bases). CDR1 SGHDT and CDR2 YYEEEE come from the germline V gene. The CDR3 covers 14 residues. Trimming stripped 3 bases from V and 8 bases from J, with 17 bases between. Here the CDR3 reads CASSCDSPRCGYTF. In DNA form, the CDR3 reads TGTGCCAGCAGCTGTGACAGTCCGAGATGCGGCTACACCTTC.

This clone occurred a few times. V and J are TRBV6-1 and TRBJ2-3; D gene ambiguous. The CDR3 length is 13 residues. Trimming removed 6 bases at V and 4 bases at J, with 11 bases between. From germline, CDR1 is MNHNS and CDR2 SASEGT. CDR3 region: CASRLSLPDTQYF. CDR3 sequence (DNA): TGTGCCAGCAGACTTTCATTACCAGATACGCAGTATTTT.

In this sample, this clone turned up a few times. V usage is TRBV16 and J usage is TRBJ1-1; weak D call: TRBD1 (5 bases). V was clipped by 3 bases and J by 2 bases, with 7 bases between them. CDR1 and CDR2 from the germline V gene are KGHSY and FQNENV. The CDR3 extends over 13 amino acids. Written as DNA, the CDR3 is TGTGCCAGCAGCCAGACAGTTAACACTGAAGCTTTCTTT. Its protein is CASSQTVNTEAFF.

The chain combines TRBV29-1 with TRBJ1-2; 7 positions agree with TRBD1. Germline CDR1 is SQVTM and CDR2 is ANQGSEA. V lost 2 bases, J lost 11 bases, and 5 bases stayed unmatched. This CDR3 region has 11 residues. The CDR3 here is CSVERGTVYTF. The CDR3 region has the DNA TGCAGCGTTGAACGAGGGACAGTTTACACCTTC.

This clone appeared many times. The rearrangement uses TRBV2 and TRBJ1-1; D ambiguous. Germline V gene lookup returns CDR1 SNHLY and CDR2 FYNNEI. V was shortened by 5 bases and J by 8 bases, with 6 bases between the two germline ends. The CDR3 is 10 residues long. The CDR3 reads CASSRREAFF. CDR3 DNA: TGTGCCAGCAGTCGGCGGGAAGCTTTCTTT.

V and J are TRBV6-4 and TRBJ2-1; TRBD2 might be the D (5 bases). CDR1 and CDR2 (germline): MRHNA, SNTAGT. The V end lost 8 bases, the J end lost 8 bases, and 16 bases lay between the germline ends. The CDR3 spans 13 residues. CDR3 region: CASSESSFDEQFF. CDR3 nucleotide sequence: TGTGCCAGCTCCGAGTCTAGCTTCGATGAGCAGTTCTTC.

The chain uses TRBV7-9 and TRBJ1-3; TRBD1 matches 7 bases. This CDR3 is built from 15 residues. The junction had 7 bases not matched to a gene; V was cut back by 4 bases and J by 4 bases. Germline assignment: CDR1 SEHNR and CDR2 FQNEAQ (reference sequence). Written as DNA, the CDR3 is TGTGCCAGCAGCTCACCTGACAGGGAGGGAAACACCATATATTTT. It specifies CASSSPDREGNTIYF. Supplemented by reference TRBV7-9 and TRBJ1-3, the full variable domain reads DTGVSQNPRHKITKRGQNVTFRCDPISEHNRLYWYRQTLGQGPEFLTYFQNEAQLEKSRLLSDRFSAERPKGSFSTLEIQRTEQGDSAMYLCASSSPDREGNTIYFGEGSWLTVV.

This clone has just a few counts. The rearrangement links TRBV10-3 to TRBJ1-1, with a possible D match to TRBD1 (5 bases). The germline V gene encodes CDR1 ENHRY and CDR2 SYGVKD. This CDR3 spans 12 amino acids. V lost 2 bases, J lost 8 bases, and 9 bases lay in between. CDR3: CAISEDSLEAFF. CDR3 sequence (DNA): TGTGCCATCAGTGAGGACAGCTTAGAAGCTTTCTTT.

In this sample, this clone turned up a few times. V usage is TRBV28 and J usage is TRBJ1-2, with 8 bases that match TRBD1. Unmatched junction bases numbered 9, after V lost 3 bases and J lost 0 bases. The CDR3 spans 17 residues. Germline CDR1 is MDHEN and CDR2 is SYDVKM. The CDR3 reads CASSFADREVANYGYTF. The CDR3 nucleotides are TGTGCCAGCAGTTTTGCGGACAGGGAAGTCGCTAACTATGGCTACACCTTC.

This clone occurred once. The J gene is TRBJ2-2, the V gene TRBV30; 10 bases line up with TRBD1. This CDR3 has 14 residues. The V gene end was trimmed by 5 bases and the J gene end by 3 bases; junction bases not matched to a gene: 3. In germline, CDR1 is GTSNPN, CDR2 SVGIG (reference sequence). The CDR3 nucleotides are TGTGCCTGGGACAGGGGGCGTGACACCGGGGAGCTGTTTTTT. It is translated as CAWDRGRDTGELFF.

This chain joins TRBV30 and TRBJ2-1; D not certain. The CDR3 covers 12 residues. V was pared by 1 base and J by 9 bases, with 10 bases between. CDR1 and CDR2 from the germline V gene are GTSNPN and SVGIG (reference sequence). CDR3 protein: CAWSASSFEQFF. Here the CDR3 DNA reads TGTGCCTGGAGTGCCTCTTCCTTTGAGCAGTTCTTC.